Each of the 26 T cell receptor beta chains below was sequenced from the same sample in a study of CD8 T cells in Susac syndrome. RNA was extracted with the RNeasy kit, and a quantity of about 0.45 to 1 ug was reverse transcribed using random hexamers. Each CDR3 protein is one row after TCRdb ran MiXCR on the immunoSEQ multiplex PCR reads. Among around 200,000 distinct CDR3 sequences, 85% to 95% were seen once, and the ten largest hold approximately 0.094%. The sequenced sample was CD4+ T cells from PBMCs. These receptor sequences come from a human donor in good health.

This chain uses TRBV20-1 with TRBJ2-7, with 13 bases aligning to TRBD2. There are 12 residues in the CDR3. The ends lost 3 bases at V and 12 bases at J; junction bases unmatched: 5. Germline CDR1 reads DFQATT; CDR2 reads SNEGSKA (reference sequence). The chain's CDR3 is CSARSGTSGMYV. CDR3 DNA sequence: TGCAGTGCTAGGTCCGGGACTAGCGGGATGTACGTC.

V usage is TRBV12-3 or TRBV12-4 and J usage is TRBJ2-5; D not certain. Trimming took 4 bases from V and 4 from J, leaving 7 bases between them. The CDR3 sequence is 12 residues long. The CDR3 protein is CASSSSPETQYF. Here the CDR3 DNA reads TGTGCCAGCAGTTCCAGTCCAGAGACCCAGTACTTC.

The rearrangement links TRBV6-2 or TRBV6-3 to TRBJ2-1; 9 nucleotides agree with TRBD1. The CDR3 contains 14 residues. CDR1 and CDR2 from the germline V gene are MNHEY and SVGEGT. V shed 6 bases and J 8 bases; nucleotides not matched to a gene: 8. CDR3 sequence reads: CASRTLTGGHEQFF. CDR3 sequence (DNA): TGTGCCAGCAGAACCCTTACAGGGGGCCATGAGCAGTTCTTC.

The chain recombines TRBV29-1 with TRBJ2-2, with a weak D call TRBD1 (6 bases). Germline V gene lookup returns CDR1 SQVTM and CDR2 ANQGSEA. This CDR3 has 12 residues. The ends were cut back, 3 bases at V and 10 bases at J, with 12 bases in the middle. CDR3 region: CSVEEPGEELFF. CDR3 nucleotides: TGCAGCGTTGAGGAACCAGGGGAGGAGCTGTTTTTT.

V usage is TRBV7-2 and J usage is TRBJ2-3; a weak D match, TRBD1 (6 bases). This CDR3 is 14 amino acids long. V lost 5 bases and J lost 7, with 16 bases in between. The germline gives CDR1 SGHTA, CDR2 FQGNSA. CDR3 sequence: CASSAAPGQYTQYF. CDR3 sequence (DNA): TGTGCCAGCAGCGCAGCTCCCGGACAGTATACGCAGTATTTT.

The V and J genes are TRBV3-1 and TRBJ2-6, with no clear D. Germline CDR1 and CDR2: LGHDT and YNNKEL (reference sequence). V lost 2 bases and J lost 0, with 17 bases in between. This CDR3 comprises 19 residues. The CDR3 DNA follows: TGTGCCAGCAGCCAACCCCGACTCCGTCGGGCCTCTGGGGCCAACGTCCTGACTTTC. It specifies CASSQPRLRRASGANVLTF.

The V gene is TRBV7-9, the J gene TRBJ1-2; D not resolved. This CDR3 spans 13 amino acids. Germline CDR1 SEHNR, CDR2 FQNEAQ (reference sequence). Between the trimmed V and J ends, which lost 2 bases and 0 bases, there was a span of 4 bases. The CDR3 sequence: CASSLNSNYGYTF. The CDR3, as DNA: TGTGCCAGCAGCTTAAACTCTAACTATGGCTACACCTTC.

The CDR3, as DNA: TGCAGCGTGAGGGGGGAGGGCACTGAAGCTTTCTTT. Translated, it gives CSVRGEGTEAFF. The chain has TRBV29-1 and TRBJ1-1; TRBD1 might be the D (6 bases). Germline V gene lookup returns CDR1 SQVTM and CDR2 ANQGSEA. Between the trimmed V and J ends, which lost 6 bases and 4 bases, there was a span of 12 bases. This CDR3 has 12 residues.

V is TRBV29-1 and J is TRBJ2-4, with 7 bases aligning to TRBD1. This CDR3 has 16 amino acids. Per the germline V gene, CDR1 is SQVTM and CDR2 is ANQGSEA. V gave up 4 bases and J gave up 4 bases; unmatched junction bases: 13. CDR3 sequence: CSVGPAGGLGKNIQYF. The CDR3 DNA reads TGCAGCGTTGGGCCCGCAGGGGGATTGGGGAAAAACATTCAGTACTTC.

In DNA, the CDR3 is TGCAGTGCTAGAGAGGGCAGGGGGGAGGAAAAACTGTTTTTT. It codes for CSAREGRGEEKLFF. This rearrangement joins TRBV20-1 to TRBJ1-4; 7 positions agree with TRBD1. V lost 0 bases to trimming and J lost 8 bases; unmatched junction nucleotides: 6. This CDR3 is built from 14 residues. Germline CDR1 and CDR2: DFQATT and SNEGSKA (reference sequence).

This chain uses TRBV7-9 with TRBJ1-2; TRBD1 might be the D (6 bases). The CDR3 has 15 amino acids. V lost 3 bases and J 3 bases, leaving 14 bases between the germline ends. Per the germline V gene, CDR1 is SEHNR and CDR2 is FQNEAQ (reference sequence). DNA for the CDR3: TGTGCCAGCAGCTTGGCCTGGGGGCCCGACTATGGCTACACCTTC. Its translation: CASSLAWGPDYGYTF.

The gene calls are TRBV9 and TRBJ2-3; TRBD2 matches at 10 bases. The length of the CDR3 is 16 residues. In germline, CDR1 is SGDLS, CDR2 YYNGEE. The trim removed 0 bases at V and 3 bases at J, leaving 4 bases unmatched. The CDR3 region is CASSVGASGGTDTQYF. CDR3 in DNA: TGTGCCAGCAGCGTAGGAGCTAGCGGGGGTACAGATACGCAGTATTTT.

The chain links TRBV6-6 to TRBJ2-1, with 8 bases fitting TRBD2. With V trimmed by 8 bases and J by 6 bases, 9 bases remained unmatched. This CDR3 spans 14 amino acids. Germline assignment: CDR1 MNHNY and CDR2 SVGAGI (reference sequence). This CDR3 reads CASVTAGGPNEQFF. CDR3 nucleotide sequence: TGTGCCAGCGTAACTGCGGGAGGCCCCAATGAGCAGTTCTTC.

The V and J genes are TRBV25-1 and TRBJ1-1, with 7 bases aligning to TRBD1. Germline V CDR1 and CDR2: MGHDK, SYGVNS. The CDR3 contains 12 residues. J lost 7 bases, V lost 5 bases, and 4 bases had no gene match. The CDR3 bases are TGTGCCAGCAGTCAGACAGGGATTGAAGCTTTCTTT. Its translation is CASSQTGIEAFF.

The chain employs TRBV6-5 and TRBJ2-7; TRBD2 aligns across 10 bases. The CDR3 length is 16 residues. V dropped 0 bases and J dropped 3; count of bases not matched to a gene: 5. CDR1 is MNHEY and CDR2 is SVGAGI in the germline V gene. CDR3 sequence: CASSYSGSSGGYEQYF. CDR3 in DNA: TGTGCCAGCAGTTACTCTGGGTCTAGCGGGGGCTACGAGCAGTACTTC.

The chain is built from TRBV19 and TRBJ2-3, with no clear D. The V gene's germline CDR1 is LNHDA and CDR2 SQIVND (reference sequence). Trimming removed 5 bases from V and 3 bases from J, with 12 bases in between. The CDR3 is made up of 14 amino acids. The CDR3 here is CASSPGLLTDTQYF. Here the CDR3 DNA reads TGTGCCAGTAGTCCTGGTCTCCTAACAGATACGCAGTATTTT.

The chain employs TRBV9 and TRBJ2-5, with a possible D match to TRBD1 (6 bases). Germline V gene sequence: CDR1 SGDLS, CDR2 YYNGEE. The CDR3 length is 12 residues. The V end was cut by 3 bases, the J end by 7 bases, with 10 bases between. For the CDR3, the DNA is TGTGCCAGCAGCGCTACAGGGTGGACCCAGTACTTC. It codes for CASSATGWTQYF.

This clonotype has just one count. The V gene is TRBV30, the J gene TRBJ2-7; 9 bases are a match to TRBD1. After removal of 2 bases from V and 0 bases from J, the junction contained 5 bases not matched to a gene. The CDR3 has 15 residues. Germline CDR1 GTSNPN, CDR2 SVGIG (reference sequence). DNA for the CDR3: TGTGCCTGGAGTCTGGACAGGGGATCCTCCTACGAGCAGTACGTC. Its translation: CAWSLDRGSSYEQYV.

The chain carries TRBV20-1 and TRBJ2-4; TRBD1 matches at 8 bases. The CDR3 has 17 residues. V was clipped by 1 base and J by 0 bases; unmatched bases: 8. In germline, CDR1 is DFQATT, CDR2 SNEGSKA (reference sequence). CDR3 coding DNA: TGCAGTGCTAGAGGCGAGACAGGGGACGGAGCCAAAAACATTCAGTACTTC. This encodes CSARGETGDGAKNIQYF.

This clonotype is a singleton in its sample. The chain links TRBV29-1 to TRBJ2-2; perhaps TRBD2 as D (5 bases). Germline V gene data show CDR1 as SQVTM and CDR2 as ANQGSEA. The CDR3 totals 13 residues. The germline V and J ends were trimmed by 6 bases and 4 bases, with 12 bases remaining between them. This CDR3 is CSVGLSRTGELFF. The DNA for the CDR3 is TGCAGCGTCGGACTTTCCCGCACCGGGGAGCTGTTTTTT.

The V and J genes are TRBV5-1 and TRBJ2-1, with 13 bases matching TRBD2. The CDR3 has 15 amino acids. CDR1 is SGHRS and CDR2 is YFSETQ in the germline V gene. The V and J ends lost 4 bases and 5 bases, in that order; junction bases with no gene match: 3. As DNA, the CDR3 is TGCGCCAGCAGCACTAGCGGGGGGGCCAACAATGAGCAGTTCTTC. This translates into CASSTSGGANNEQFF.

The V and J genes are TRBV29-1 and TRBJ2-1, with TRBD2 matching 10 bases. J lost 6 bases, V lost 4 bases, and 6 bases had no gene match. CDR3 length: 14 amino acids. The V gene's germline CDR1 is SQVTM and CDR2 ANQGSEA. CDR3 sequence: CSVVSLAGVNEQFF. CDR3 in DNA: TGCAGCGTTGTTTCTCTAGCGGGAGTCAATGAGCAGTTCTTC.

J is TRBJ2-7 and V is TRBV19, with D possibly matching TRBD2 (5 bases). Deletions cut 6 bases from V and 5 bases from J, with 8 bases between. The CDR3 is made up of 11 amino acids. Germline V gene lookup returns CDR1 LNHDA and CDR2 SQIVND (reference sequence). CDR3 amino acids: CASRRADEQYF. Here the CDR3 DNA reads TGTGCCAGTAGGCGGGCGGACGAGCAGTACTTC.

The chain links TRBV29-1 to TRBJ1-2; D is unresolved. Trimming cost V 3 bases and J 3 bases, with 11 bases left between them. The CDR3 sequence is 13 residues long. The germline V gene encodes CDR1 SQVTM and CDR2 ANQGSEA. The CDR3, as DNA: TGCAGCGTTGATGTGAGGCGAGACTATGGCTACACCTTC. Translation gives CSVDVRRDYGYTF.

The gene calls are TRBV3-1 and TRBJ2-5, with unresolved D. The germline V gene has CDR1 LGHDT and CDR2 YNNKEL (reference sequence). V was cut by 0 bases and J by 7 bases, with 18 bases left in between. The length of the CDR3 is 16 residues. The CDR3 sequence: CASSQDGGYGSATQYF. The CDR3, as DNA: TGTGCCAGCAGCCAAGATGGCGGATACGGGTCGGCGACCCAGTACTTC.

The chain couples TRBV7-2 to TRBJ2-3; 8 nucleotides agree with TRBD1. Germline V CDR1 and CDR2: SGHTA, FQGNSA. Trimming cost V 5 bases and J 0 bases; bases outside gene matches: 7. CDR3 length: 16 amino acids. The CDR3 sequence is CASSPWTGLSTDTQYF. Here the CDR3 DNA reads TGTGCCAGCAGCCCGTGGACAGGGCTAAGCACAGATACGCAGTATTTT.